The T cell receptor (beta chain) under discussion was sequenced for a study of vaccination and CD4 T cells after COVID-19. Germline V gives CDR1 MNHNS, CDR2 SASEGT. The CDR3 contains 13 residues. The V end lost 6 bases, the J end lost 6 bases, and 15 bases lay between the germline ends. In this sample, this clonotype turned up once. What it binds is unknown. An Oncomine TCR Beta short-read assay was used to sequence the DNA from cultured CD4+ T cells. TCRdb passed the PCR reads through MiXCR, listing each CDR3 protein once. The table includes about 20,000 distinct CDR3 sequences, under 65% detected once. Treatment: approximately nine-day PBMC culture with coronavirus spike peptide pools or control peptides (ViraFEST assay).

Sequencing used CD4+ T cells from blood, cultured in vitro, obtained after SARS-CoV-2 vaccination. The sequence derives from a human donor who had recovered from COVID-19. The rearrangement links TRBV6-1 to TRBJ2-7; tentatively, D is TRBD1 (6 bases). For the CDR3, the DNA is TGTGCCAGCAGAAGACTCGGGACAATCGAGCAGTACTTC. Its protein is CASRRLGTIEQYF.